These 9 T cell receptor beta chains were sequenced from one sample in a study of regulatory T cells in long-lasting Graves disease. Time point meaning: persistent/refractory GD, antithyroid drugs over 5 years with positive TRAb. Construction of the TCR library relied on RNA isolated from PBMCs. CDR3-region Arm-PCR and iRepertoire HTBI primers produced the TCR beta libraries. MiXCR was run by TCRdb on the multiplex PCR reads, yielding one entry per CDR3 protein. The table lists 400,000 to 500,000 distinct CDR3 sequences, about 20% of them singletons. Sequencing was performed on peripheral blood mononuclear cells (PBMCs), taken when the disease was refractory, from a patient treated with antithyroid drugs. These receptors all stem from a female donor with Graves disease.

This chain connects TRBV19 to TRBJ1-1; perhaps TRBD1 as D (6 bases). The CDR3 contains 12 residues. The V end was cut by 6 bases, the J end by 9 bases, with 14 bases between. Germline loops: CDR1 LNHDA, CDR2 SQIVND (reference sequence). The CDR3 reads CASSGRTVQAFF. The CDR3 bases are TGTGCCAGTAGCGGTAGGACAGTTCAAGCTTTCTTT.

This clonotype was counted ten times or more. J is TRBJ2-2 and V is TRBV7-9; 7 bases align to TRBD2. V gave up 8 bases and J gave up 0 bases; unmatched junction bases: 6. This CDR3 is 15 amino acids long. Germline assignment: CDR1 SEHNR and CDR2 FQNEAQ (reference sequence). CDR3 sequence (DNA): TGTGCCAGCCGACGCAGCGGGACGAACACCGGGGAGCTGTTTTTT. Translated: CASRRSGTNTGELFF.

This clonotype has at least ten counts. This chain links TRBV12-3 or TRBV12-4 with TRBJ2-5; tentatively, D is TRBD2 (7 bases). V was clipped by 4 bases and J by 5 bases, with 17 bases between them. The CDR3 loop spans 15 amino acids. The CDR3 DNA reads as TGTGCCAGCAGTTGGGCGGGGGCTTCACGGGAGACCCAGTACTTC. Protein sequence: CASSWAGASRETQYF.

The rearrangement links TRBV5-1 to TRBJ1-2; no clear D. CDR3 size: 13 residues. Germline CDR1 SGHRS, CDR2 YFSETQ. V was cut by 2 bases and J by 4 bases, with 9 bases left in between. DNA of the CDR3: TGCGCCAGCAGCTTAACAATGGGCTATGGCTACACCTTC. Translated: CASSLTMGYGYTF.

The chain employs TRBV10-3 and TRBJ1-5, with 10 positions matching TRBD1. V shed 7 bases, J shed 2 bases, and the junction held 2 bases outside the gene matches. Germline V gives CDR1 ENHRY, CDR2 SYGVKD. This CDR3 is 14 amino acids long. The CDR3 here is CAIKGTGGNQPQHF. The CDR3 nucleotides are TGTGCCATCAAGGGGACAGGGGGCAATCAGCCCCAGCATTTT.

This clonotype occurred many times. The V gene is TRBV12-3 or TRBV12-4, the J gene TRBJ2-5; no definite D call. Trimming removed 5 bases from V and 5 bases from J, with 9 bases in between. This CDR3 is built from 12 residues. This CDR3 reads CASSPRPETQYF. For the CDR3, the DNA is TGTGCCAGCAGTCCTAGACCGGAGACCCAGTACTTC.

This chain joins TRBV18 and TRBJ1-1; the D gene is possibly TRBD1 (6 bases). The CDR3 consists of 18 residues. Per germline, CDR1 KGHSH and CDR2 LQKENI. V was pared by 5 bases and J by 0 bases, with 22 bases between. DNA for the CDR3: TGTGCCAGCTCATCATCCCTCGGTGGAGGGGGATTGAACACTGAAGCTTTCTTT. Protein: CASSSSLGGGGLNTEAFF.

This rearrangement joins TRBV5-1 to TRBJ2-3; 9 bases agree with TRBD2. CDR3 length: 18 residues. Per germline, CDR1 SGHRS and CDR2 YFSETQ. The junction had 11 bases not matched to a gene; V was cut back by 2 bases and J by 1 base. CDR3 in amino acids: CASSFTPLAGRRTDTQYF. CDR3 sequence (DNA): TGCGCCAGCAGCTTTACCCCGCTAGCGGGACGGCGCACAGATACGCAGTATTTT.

This clonotype was detected many times. CDR3 residues: CASSSAGFQETQYF. The CDR3 DNA follows: TGTGCCAGCAGTTCCGCGGGATTCCAAGAGACCCAGTACTTC. The chain joins TRBV28 to TRBJ2-5; D perhaps matches TRBD2 (6 bases). The CDR3 runs 14 residues. Germline V gene sequence: CDR1 MDHEN, CDR2 SYDVKM. V was trimmed by 4 bases and J by 1 base, leaving 10 bases between them.